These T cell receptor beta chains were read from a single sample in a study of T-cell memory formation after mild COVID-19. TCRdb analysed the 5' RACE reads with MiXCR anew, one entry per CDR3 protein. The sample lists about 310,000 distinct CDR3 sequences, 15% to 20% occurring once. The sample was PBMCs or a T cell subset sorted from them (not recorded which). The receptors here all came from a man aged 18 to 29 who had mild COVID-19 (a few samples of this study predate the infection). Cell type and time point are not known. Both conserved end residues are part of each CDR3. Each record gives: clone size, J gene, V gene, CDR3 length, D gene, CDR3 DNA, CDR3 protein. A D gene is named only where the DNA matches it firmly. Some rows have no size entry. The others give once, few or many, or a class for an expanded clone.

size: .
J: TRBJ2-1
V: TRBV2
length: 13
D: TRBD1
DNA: TGTGCCAGTTCGGACAGGACCTATGCTGAGCAGTTCTTC
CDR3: CASSDRTYAEQFF

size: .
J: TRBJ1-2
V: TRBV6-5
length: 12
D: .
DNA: TGTGCCAGCTACGGACAACCGGGTGGCTACACCTTC
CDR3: CASYGQPGGYTF

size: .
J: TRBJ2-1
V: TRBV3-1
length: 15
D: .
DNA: TGTGCCAGCAGCCAAGAACGTACGGGTGACAATGAGCAGTTCTTC
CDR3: CASSQERTGDNEQFF

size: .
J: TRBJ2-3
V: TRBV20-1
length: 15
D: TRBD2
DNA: TGCAGTGCTAGGTCGCTAGCGGGGGGGACAGATACGCAGTATTTT
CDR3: CSARSLAGGTDTQYF

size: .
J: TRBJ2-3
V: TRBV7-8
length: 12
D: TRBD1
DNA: TGTGCCAGCAGCCTACGGACAGGGGGCACGGATTTT
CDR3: CASSLRTGGTDF

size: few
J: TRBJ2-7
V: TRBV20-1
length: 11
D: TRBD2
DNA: TGCAGTGTATCGGGGGGCTACGAGCAGTACTTC
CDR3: CSVSGGYEQYF

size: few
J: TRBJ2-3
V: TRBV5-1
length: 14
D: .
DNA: TGCGCCAGCAGCCCACAGACGGGCACAGATACGCAGTATTTT
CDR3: CASSPQTGTDTQYF

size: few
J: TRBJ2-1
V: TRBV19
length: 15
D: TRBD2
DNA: TGTGCCAGTTGTACCGGGACTAGCGCTGTCAATGAGCAGTTCTTC
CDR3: CASCTGTSAVNEQFF

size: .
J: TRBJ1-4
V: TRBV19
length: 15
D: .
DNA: TGTGCCAGTAGGCGGAAAGGGGACAATAATGAAAAACTGTTTTTT
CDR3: CASRRKGDNNEKLFF

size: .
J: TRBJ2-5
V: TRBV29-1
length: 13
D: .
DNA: TGCAGCGTTGAGGATAGGGGCCAAGAGACCCAGTACTTC
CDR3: CSVEDRGQETQYF

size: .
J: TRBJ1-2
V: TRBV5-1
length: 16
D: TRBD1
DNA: TGCGCCAGCAGCTTGAGAATAGGGACAGGAAAATATGGCTACACCTTC
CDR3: CASSLRIGTGKYGYTF

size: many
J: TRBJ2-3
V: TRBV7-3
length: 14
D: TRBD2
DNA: TGTGCCAGCAGCTTAGCGGGGGGCACAGATACGCAGTATTTT
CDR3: CASSLAGGTDTQYF

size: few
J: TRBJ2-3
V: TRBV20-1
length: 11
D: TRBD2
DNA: TGCAGGGTGACTAGCGGGCATACGCAGTATTTT
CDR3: CRVTSGHTQYF

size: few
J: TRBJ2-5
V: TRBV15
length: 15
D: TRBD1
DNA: TGTGCCACCAGCAGAGATCCAGGGGGACGAGAGACCCAGTACTTC
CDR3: CATSRDPGGRETQYF

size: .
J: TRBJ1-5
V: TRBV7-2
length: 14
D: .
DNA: TGTGCCAGCAGCTTAGATATCAGTATTCAGCCCCAGCATTTT
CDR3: CASSLDISIQPQHF

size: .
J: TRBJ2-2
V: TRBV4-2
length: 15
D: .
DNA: TGTGCCAGCAGCCAAGCGGGCCGCCACACCGGGGAGCTGTTTTTT
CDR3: CASSQAGRHTGELFF

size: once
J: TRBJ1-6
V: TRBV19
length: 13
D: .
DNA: TGTGCCAGTAGTACGGACAGAAATTCACCCCTCCACTTT
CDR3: CASSTDRNSPLHF

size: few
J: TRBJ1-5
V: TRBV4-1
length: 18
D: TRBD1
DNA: TGCGCCAGCAACTCCCCCGGACAGGGAACTTTAACCAGTCAGCCCCAGCATTTT
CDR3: CASNSPGQGTLTSQPQHF

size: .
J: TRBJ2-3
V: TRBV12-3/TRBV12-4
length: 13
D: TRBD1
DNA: TGTGCCAGCAGACAGGGGGCGATAGATACGCAGTATTTT
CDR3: CASRQGAIDTQYF

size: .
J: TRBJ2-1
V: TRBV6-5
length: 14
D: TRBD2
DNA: TGTGCCAGCAGTTTGGCGGGGGGAGTCCCTGAGCAGTTCTTC
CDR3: CASSLAGGVPEQFF

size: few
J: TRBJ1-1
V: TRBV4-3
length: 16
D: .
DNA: TGCGCCAGCAGCCAAGGATCGCTGAACTTGAACACTGAAGCTTTCTTT
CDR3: CASSQGSLNLNTEAFF

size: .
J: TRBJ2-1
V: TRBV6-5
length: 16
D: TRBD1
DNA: TGTGCCAGCAGTCAGGACAGGGGACGCCCCTACAATGAGCAGTTCTTC
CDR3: CASSQDRGRPYNEQFF

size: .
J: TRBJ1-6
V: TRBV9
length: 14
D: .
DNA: TGTGCCAGCAGGCTAGGTTTGGGTAATTCACCCCTCCACTTT
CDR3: CASRLGLGNSPLHF

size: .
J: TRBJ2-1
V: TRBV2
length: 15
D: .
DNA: TGTGCCAGCAGTGAACCAGGGTCAGGAGACAATGAGCAGTTCTTC
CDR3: CASSEPGSGDNEQFF

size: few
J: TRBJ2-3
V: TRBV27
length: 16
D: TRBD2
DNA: TGTGCCAGCAGTTCGACTAGCGGGGGTGGTACAGATACGCAGTATTTT
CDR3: CASSSTSGGGTDTQYF

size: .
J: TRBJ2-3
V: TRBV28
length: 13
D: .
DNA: TGTGCCAGCACCCTAGCGAGTTCAGATACGCAGTATTTT
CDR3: CASTLASSDTQYF

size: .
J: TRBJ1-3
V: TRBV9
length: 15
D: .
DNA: TGTGCCAGCAGCGCATCAGGGGTTACTGGAAACACCATATATTTT
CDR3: CASSASGVTGNTIYF

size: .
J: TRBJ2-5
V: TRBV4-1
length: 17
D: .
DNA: TGCGCCAGCAGCCGCTCCGAGGGGGTTGTTAGTGAAGAGACCCAGTACTTC
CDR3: CASSRSEGVVSEETQYF

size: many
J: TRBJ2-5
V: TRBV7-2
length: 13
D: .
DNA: TGTGCCAGCAGCAGAGCCGAGGAGGAGACCCAGTACTTC
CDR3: CASSRAEEETQYF

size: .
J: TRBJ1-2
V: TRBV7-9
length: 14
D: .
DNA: TGTGCCAGCAGCTCACGGACGGAGCCCTATGGCTACACCTTC
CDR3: CASSSRTEPYGYTF

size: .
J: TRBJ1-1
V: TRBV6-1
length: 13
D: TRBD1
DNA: TGTGCCAGCAGCGAGGACAGGGACACTGAAGCTTTCTTT
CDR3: CASSEDRDTEAFF

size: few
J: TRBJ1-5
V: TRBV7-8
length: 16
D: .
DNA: TGTGCCAGCAGCTTAGCCTCGGGGGGGGGCAATCAGCCCCAGCATTTT
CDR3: CASSLASGGGNQPQHF

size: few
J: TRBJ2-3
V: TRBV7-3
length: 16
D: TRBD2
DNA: TGTGCCAGCAGCCCGAAAGGACTAGCCGAGGCAGATACGCAGTATTTT
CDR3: CASSPKGLAEADTQYF

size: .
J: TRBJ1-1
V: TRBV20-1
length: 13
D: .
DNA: TGCAGTGCTAGAGAGGGAGGGGACACTGAAGCTTTCTTT
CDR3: CSAREGGDTEAFF

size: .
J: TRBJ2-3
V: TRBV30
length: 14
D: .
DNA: TGTGCCTGGAGTGTACTGGGCAGCACAGATACGCAGTATTTT
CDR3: CAWSVLGSTDTQYF

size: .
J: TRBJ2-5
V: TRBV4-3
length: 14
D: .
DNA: TGCGCCAGCAGCCAAGTCGAATGGCAAGAGACCCAGTACTTC
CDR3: CASSQVEWQETQYF

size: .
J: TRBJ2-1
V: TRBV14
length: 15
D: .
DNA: TGTGCCAGCAGCCCCTTGTCCGACCGCCTGGGTGAGCAGTTCTTC
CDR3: CASSPLSDRLGEQFF

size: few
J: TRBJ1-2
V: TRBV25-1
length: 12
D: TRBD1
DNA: TGTGCCAGCATGGACAGGGCGGACGGCTACACCTTC
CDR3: CASMDRADGYTF

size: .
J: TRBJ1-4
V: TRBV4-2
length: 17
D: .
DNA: TGTGCCAGCAGCCAAGCAGTTACAGCGGACCCAAATGAAAAACTGTTTTTT
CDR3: CASSQAVTADPNEKLFF

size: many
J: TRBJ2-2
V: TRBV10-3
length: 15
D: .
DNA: TGTGCCATCAGTGAGTCGGCGGGATACACCGGGGAGCTGTTTTTT
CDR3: CAISESAGYTGELFF

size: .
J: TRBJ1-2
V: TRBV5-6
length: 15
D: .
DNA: TGTGCCAGCAGCTTGGAGGGCAGGGAGAAATATGGCTACACCTTC
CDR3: CASSLEGREKYGYTF

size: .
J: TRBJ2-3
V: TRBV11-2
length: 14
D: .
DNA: TGTGCCAGCAGCTTTTATGGGGGAAGAGATACGCAGTATTTT
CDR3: CASSFYGGRDTQYF

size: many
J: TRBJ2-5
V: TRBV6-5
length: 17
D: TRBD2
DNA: TGTGCCAGCAGTTACTCGAAGGCTAGCGGGTGGCAAGAGACCCAGTACTTC
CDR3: CASSYSKASGWQETQYF

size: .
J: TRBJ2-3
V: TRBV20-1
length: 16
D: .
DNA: TGCAGTGCTAGAGGAAGAGACAGGCGTAGCACAGATACGCAGTATTTT
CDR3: CSARGRDRRSTDTQYF

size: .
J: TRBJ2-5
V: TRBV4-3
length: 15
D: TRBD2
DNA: TGCGCCAGCAGCCAAGTGGAGCGGGGGCAAGAGACCCAGTACTTC
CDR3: CASSQVERGQETQYF

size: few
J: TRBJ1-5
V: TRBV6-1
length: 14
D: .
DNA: TGTGCCAGCAGTGAAGGGATTAGCAATCAGCCCCAGCATTTT
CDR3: CASSEGISNQPQHF

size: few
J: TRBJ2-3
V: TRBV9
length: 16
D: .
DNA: TGTGCCAGCAGCCCCACCCCCGGGTGGGGCTGGGATACGCAGTATTTT
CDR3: CASSPTPGWGWDTQYF

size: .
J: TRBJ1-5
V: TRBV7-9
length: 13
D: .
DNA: TGTGCCAGCAGCGAGTATAGCAATCAGCCCCAGCATTTT
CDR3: CASSEYSNQPQHF

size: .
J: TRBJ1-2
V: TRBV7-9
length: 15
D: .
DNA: TGTGCCAGCAGTTTTCCGGGACCGCGTAACTATGGCTACACCTTC
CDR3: CASSFPGPRNYGYTF